These 7 T cell receptor beta chains were all obtained from the same sample, sequenced in a study of blood T cell repertoires in COVID-19. The method was immunoSEQ multiplex PCR; TCRdb's version includes in-frame clones alone and lacks a portion of them. The sample lists under 300,000 clones, around nine tenths seen once, with approximately 7% in the top ten. The specimen sequenced was peripheral blood. The receptors stem from a woman aged 70-85 years with active or convalescent COVID-19.

CDR3 amino acids: CASSPTRRDRGTDTQYF. DNA of the CDR3: TGTGCCAGCTCACCCACTCGCCGGGACAGGGGCACAGATACGCAGTATTTT. The chain uses TRBV18 and TRBJ2-3, with TRBD1 matching 9 bases. The germline V gene encodes CDR1 KGHSH and CDR2 LQKENI. Unmatched junction bases numbered 8, after V lost 3 bases and J lost 1 base. The CDR3 is made up of 17 amino acids.

The gene calls are TRBV9 and TRBJ1-2, with D possibly being TRBD1 (5 bases). Germline V gives CDR1 SGDLS, CDR2 YYNGEE. CDR3 size: 13 residues. The germline V and J ends were trimmed by 5 bases and 7 bases, with 15 bases remaining between them. CDR3 bases: TGTGCCAGCAGACAATCGGGGGTTCGTGGCTACACCTTC. Amino acid sequence: CASRQSGVRGYTF.

This clone came up a few times. V is TRBV12-3 or TRBV12-4 and J is TRBJ1-1; 9 nucleotides line up with TRBD1. Trimming at V came to 6 bases and at J to 4 bases, leaving 3 bases not matched to a gene. CDR3 length equals 13 residues. CDR3 sequence: CASSWGQGTEAFF. In DNA form, the CDR3 reads TGTGCCAGCAGCTGGGGACAGGGCACTGAAGCTTTCTTT.

This clone came up a few times. The rearrangement links TRBV6-6 to TRBJ1-2, with 7 bases identical to TRBD1. The CDR3 loop spans 15 amino acids. Germline trimming cut 6 bases from V and 6 bases from J; bases unmatched to any gene: 13. Germline-derived CDR1 and CDR2 are MNHNY and SVGAGI (reference sequence). The chain's CDR3 is CASSLSKQGRNGYTF. The CDR3 coding sequence is TGTGCCAGCAGCCTCTCTAAACAGGGGAGGAATGGCTACACCTTC.

The V and J genes are TRBV19 and TRBJ2-2; 10 bases line up with TRBD2. This CDR3 contains 16 residues. V was clipped by 5 bases and J by 5 bases; unmatched bases: 8. Germline CDR1 LNHDA, CDR2 SQIVND (reference sequence). The CDR3 DNA is TGTGCCAGTAGTCAGCGGGGGGGCCTAGGAACCGGGGAGCTGTTTTTT. It codes for CASSQRGGLGTGELFF.

The V and J genes are TRBV18 and TRBJ2-1, with no clear D. Germline CDR1 KGHSH, CDR2 LQKENI. The germline V and J ends were trimmed by 3 bases and 0 bases, with 9 bases remaining between them. This CDR3 has 15 amino acids. The DNA of the CDR3 is TGTGCCAGCTCACCGGCGCCGGGCTCCTACAATGAGCAGTTCTTC. This codes for CASSPAPGSYNEQFF.

CDR3 sequence reads: CASSSGFRGIGGYTF. The CDR3 DNA sequence: TGTGCCAGCAGTTCTGGCTTCAGGGGGATTGGTGGCTACACCTTC. V and J are TRBV2 and TRBJ1-2, with 7 bases matching TRBD1. The junction had 13 bases not matched to a gene; V was cut back by 5 bases and J by 7 bases. This CDR3 has 15 residues. Germline V gene data show CDR1 as SNHLY and CDR2 as FYNNEI.